This entry lists 19 T cell receptor beta chains sequenced from one sample in a study of T-cell memory formation after mild COVID-19 (dated by TCRdb to the early 2020s). Library preparation used 5' RACE. The listed sequencing device is Illumina NovaSeq 6000. TCRdb reprocessing: public reads trimmed at Q25 with fastp, clones called with MiXCR, in-frame beta chains kept. All rows with the same CDR3 protein become a single entry with the most common DNA and genes. Here the sample has 85,000 to 120,000 distinct CDR3 sequences; roughly 12% occur a single time. The ten biggest clones cover 27% of the sample. The specimen was PBMCs or a T cell subset sorted from them (not recorded which). The receptor source for this set is an adult woman who had mild COVID-19 (a few samples of this study predate the infection). The sample titles of this study are shuffled in the database, so cell type and time point are left out; the donor was told from shared clones.

J is TRBJ2-5 and V is TRBV9, with D tentatively TRBD1 (6 bases). Germline values: CDR1 SGDLS, CDR2 YYNGEE. The V end was cut by 3 bases, the J end by 5 bases, with 17 bases between. The CDR3 totals 15 residues. As DNA, the CDR3 is TGTGCCAGCAGCGCAACTGGACAGCCCAGGGAGACCCAGTACTTC. Translated, it gives CASSATGQPRETQYF.

This clonotype appeared a few times. The CDR3 sequence is CASSRTSGRMTDTQYF. CDR3 DNA sequence: TGTGCCAGCAGTCGGACTAGCGGGAGGATGACAGATACGCAGTATTTT. The chain combines TRBV2 with TRBJ2-3; 14 bases align to TRBD2. Germline trimming cut 5 bases from V and 3 bases from J; bases unmatched to any gene: 4. Germline assignment: CDR1 SNHLY and CDR2 FYNNEI. The CDR3 sequence is 16 residues long.

This clonotype was recorded a few times. The J gene is TRBJ1-1, the V gene TRBV20-1; 10 bases map to TRBD1. V dropped 0 bases and J dropped 1; count of bases not matched to a gene: 5. The V gene's germline CDR1 is DFQATT and CDR2 SNEGSKA (reference sequence). This CDR3 contains 16 residues. CDR3 sequence: CSARDWDRGKNTEAFF. The CDR3, as DNA: TGCAGTGCTAGAGATTGGGACAGGGGAAAGAACACTGAAGCTTTCTTT.

This clonotype was seen repeatedly, ten times or more. The chain uses TRBV20-1 and TRBJ2-7, with 8 bases aligning to TRBD2. The CDR3 runs to 14 residues. J was trimmed by 6 bases and V by 0 bases; bases with no gene match: 7. The germline CDR1 and CDR2 sequences are DFQATT and SNEGSKA (reference sequence). This chain's CDR3 is CSARDTSGYLEQYF. The CDR3 coding sequence is TGCAGTGCTAGAGATACTAGCGGATACCTCGAGCAGTACTTC.

This chain links TRBV3-1 with TRBJ2-7; TRBD1 agrees at 7 bases. The J segment lost 1 base and the V segment lost 0 bases, leaving 6 bases of the junction unmatched. The CDR3 totals 16 residues. Germline CDR1 and CDR2: LGHDT and YNNKEL (reference sequence). The CDR3 protein is CASSQDVGTASYEQYF. CDR3 nucleotide sequence: TGTGCCAGCAGCCAAGATGTCGGGACAGCTTCCTACGAGCAGTACTTC.

This clonotype was observed a handful of times. V gene TRBV2 combines with J gene TRBJ1-6; 8 bases line up with TRBD1. The CDR3 sequence is 12 residues long. V dropped 7 bases and J dropped 9; count of bases not matched to a gene: 2. Germline CDR1 reads SNHLY; CDR2 reads FYNNEI. The CDR3 loop is CASTTGGSPLHF. As DNA, the CDR3 is TGTGCCAGCACTACAGGGGGTTCACCCCTCCACTTT. Looking up the rest from reference TRBV2 and TRBJ1-6 gives the full variable domain: EPEVTQTPSHQVTQMGQEVILRCVPISNHLYFYWYRQILGQKVEFLVSFYNNEISEKSEIFDDQFSVERPDGSNFTLKIRSTKLEDSAMYFCASTTGGSPLHFGNGTRLTVT.

This clonotype was seen ten or more times. V and J are TRBV5-1 and TRBJ2-1, with a weak D call TRBD1 (6 bases). CDR1 and CDR2 from the germline V gene are SGHRS and YFSETQ. V gave up 0 bases and J gave up 1 base, with 8 bases separating them. CDR3 size: 15 residues. The CDR3 is CASSLGQDSYNEQFF. In nucleotides, the CDR3 is TGCGCCAGCAGCTTGGGACAGGATTCCTACAATGAGCAGTTCTTC.

V usage is TRBV9 and J usage is TRBJ2-1, with D perhaps assigned TRBD1 or TRBD2 (5 bases each). CDR3 length equals 16 residues. Trimming left V 0 bases short and J 8 bases short, with 18 bases between. Germline CDR1 is SGDLS and CDR2 is YYNGEE. In DNA form, the CDR3 reads TGTGCCAGCAGCGTAGTGTCCGGGCCCTTGGGGGATGAGCAGTTCTTC. Protein product: CASSVVSGPLGDEQFF.

This chain links TRBV7-9 with TRBJ1-1; D not resolved. The CDR3 extends over 12 amino acids. Germline lookup yields CDR1 SEHNR and CDR2 FQNEAQ (reference sequence). Trimming shortened V by 6 bases and J by 5 bases, and 10 bases separated the two germline ends. CDR3 DNA: TGTGCCAGCAGTCCTTGGCGGACTGAAGCTTTCTTT. It yields the protein CASSPWRTEAFF.

This clonotype has a handful of counts. This chain links TRBV27 with TRBJ1-2; no clear D. The germline V and J ends were trimmed by 5 bases and 8 bases, with 18 bases remaining between them. From germline, CDR1 is MNHEY and CDR2 SMNVEV (reference sequence). This CDR3 has 14 residues. The CDR3 loop is CASSPSTSLEGYTF. The CDR3 DNA is TGTGCCAGCAGTCCCTCGACGTCTTTGGAGGGCTACACCTTC.

The V gene is TRBV2, the J gene TRBJ2-5, with D possibly being TRBD2 (5 bases). Germline V gene data show CDR1 as SNHLY and CDR2 as FYNNEI. CDR3 size: 13 residues. V was cut by 8 bases and J by 3 bases, with 13 bases left in between. The CDR3 protein is CASGRAEEETQYF. The DNA of the CDR3 is TGTGCCAGCGGGCGGGCCGAGGAAGAGACCCAGTACTTC.

V is TRBV14 and J is TRBJ1-1; no clear D gene. Per the germline V gene, CDR1 is SGHDN and CDR2 is FVKESK. This CDR3 is 13 amino acids long. V lost 5 bases and J lost 1, with 8 bases in between. The chain's CDR3 is CASSVFSNTEAFF. Here the CDR3 DNA reads TGTGCCAGCAGCGTTTTCTCGAACACTGAAGCTTTCTTT. Full variable domain (rest looked up from reference TRBV14 and TRBJ1-1): EAGVTQFPSHSVIEKGQTVTLRCDPISGHDNLYWYRRVMGKEIKFLLHFVKESKQDESGMPNNRFLAERTGGTYSTLKVQPAELEDSGVYFCASSVFSNTEAFFGQGTRLTVV.

This clonotype was observed a handful of times. V and J are TRBV20-1 and TRBJ2-7, with TRBD1 matching over 7 bases. Germline V CDR1 and CDR2: DFQATT, SNEGSKA (reference sequence). J lost 5 bases, V lost 3 bases, and 4 bases had no gene match. The length of the CDR3 is 12 residues. CDR3 residues: CSASSGGHEQYF. The CDR3 coding sequence is TGCAGTGCTAGTTCAGGGGGTCACGAGCAGTACTTC.

The chain uses TRBV9 and TRBJ1-2; unclear D gene. The germline gives CDR1 SGDLS, CDR2 YYNGEE. The V and J ends lost 4 bases and 4 bases respectively, with 17 bases between them. The CDR3 consists of 15 residues. The chain's CDR3 is CASSPTGELSYGYTF. In DNA, the CDR3 is TGTGCCAGCAGCCCCACGGGTGAACTCAGCTATGGCTACACCTTC.

The V gene is TRBV7-9, the J gene TRBJ2-1, with a weak D call TRBD2 (5 bases). The V gene lost 4 bases and the J gene lost 9 bases, with 10 bases spanning the gap. The CDR3 totals 12 residues. CDR1 SEHNR and CDR2 FQNEAQ come from the germline V gene (reference sequence). CDR3: CASSWSRVEQFF. The CDR3 coding sequence is TGTGCCAGCAGCTGGTCGAGGGTTGAGCAGTTCTTC.

This clonotype was detected only a few times. The chain joins TRBV7-9 to TRBJ2-3; D gene uncertain. The CDR3 contains 13 residues. CDR1 is SEHNR, CDR2 FQNEAQ, per germline (reference sequence). Trimming shortened V by 4 bases and J by 6 bases, and 11 bases separated the two germline ends. CDR3 nucleotides: TGTGCCAGCAGCTCCCATCTAGTGGATACGCAGTATTTT. It encodes CASSSHLVDTQYF.

The V gene is TRBV13, the J gene TRBJ2-5; unclear D gene. Germline V CDR1 and CDR2: PRHDT, FYEKMQ (reference sequence). V lost 3 bases and J lost 3, with 8 bases in between. There are 13 residues in the CDR3. In DNA form, the CDR3 reads TGTGCCAGCAGCTTCATTAGGGAAGAGACCCAGTACTTC. Amino acid sequence: CASSFIREETQYF.

This clonotype was detected a few times. J is TRBJ2-3 and V is TRBV4-1; TRBD2 matches 8 bases. CDR1 and CDR2 (germline): MGHRA, YSYEKL. The CDR3 covers 16 residues. The J segment lost 4 bases and the V segment lost 0 bases, leaving 6 bases of the junction unmatched. CDR3 DNA sequence: TGCGCCAGCAGCCAAGATCAAGCGGGGGATCCAGATACGCAGTATTTT. Protein: CASSQDQAGDPDTQYF.

J is TRBJ1-1 and V is TRBV7-6; tentative D call: TRBD1 (6 bases). V was trimmed by 5 bases and J by 7 bases, leaving 14 bases between them. CDR1 is SGHVS, CDR2 FNYEAQ, per germline. The CDR3 consists of 13 residues. The CDR3 sequence: CASSPQDRFEAFF. In DNA, the CDR3 is TGTGCCAGCAGCCCCCAAGACAGGTTTGAAGCTTTCTTT.